The subject of this entry is one TCR beta chain. The antigen remains unidentified. The use of a sample-barcoded 5' primer and a J-beta primer mix characterized a second PCR of roughly 6 to 11 cycles. In TCRdb, the 5' RACE reads were re-called with MiXCR into one record per CDR3 protein. The table lists 890,000 or so distinct CDR3 sequences, approximately 67% of them singletons, with about 27% in the top ten. The data stem from a study of blood T cells in healthy people across ages. The germline gives CDR1 LGHDT, CDR2 YNNKEL (reference sequence). There are 14 residues in the CDR3. Trimming took off 3 bases at V and 5 bases at J, with 14 bases between the two ends. Total RNA amounts of at least 6 micrograms were extracted per sample. The study, taken as a whole, reports: A greater number of naive CD4+ cells and higher diversity distinguished long-lived donors from aged donors.

J is TRBJ2-7 and V is TRBV3-1; possibly TRBD1 for D (6 bases). The sequenced sample was blood. This sequence was found in a man between 25 and 39 years old in good health. The DNA for the CDR3 is TGTGCCAGCAGCCAGGGGGCAGGGATTGACGAGCAGTACTTC. This sequence encodes CASSQGAGIDEQYF.